These T cell receptor beta chains were read from a single sample in a study of shared clonotypes between healthy human individuals. Clones were read by immunoSEQ multiplex PCR, and TCRdb kept only the in-frame ones, dropping some. The data hold 500,000 to 700,000 clones, with roughly 95% observed a single time. Sequences were obtained from naive CD8+ T cells sorted from blood. The receptors stem from a woman under 40 in good health. Each CDR3 is given with its conserved first and last residue. Fields, in order: D gene, CDR3 length, J gene, clone size, V gene, CDR3 protein, CDR3 DNA. The D gene is left open where the match is weak. Where a row states a size, it is once, few, many or the class of an expanded clone; other rows omit it.

NA | 16 | TRBJ2-5 | once | TRBV7-9 | CASTLPGESSTETQYF | TGTGCCAGCACCCTGCCCGGGGAGAGTTCCACGGAGACCCAGTACTTC
NA | 11 | TRBJ1-1 | once | TRBV12-5 | CASAEGREAFF | TGTGCTAGTGCCGAGGGGAGGGAAGCTTTCTTT
TRBD1 | 14 | TRBJ2-7 | NA | TRBV27 | CASSLETGPYEQYF | TGTGCCAGCAGTTTGGAGACAGGGCCCTACGAGCAGTACTTC
NA | 13 | TRBJ2-7 | NA | TRBV6-1 | CASSEVKGYEQYF | TGTGCCAGCAGTGAAGTAAAGGGCTACGAGCAGTACTTC
NA | 14 | TRBJ2-1 | NA | TRBV9 | CASSATPSYNEQFF | TGTGCCAGCAGCGCCACCCCCTCCTACAATGAGCAGTTCTTC
NA | 15 | TRBJ2-3 | NA | TRBV5-4 | CASSLGTTSTDTQYF | TGTGCCAGCAGCTTGGGGACTACTAGCACAGATACGCAGTATTTT
TRBD1 | 14 | TRBJ2-7 | NA | TRBV28 | CASSLLGDRGEQYF | TGTGCCAGCAGTCTGCTCGGGGACAGGGGGGAGCAGTACTTC
NA | 14 | TRBJ2-5 | once | TRBV27 | CASSLQGYVETQYF | TGTGCCAGCAGTTTACAGGGTTATGTGGAGACCCAGTACTTC
TRBD2 | 14 | TRBJ2-1 | NA | TRBV5-6 | CASSYSGSRHEQFF | TGTGCCAGCAGCTATAGCGGGAGTCGTCATGAGCAGTTCTTC
NA | 11 | TRBJ2-7 | NA | TRBV10-3 | CAISPGAEQYF | TGTGCCATCAGCCCAGGGGCCGAGCAGTACTTC
NA | 15 | TRBJ2-7 | once | TRBV5-1 | CASSLAVSKVYEQYF | TGCGCCAGCAGCTTGGCCGTCAGTAAGGTCTACGAGCAGTACTTC
TRBD1 | 18 | TRBJ1-6 | NA | TRBV4-1 | CASSHQVPGQGRGSPLHF | TGCGCCAGCAGCCATCAAGTCCCGGGACAGGGGAGAGGGTCACCCCTCCACTTT
NA | 12 | TRBJ2-7 | NA | TRBV2 | CASGVNPYEQYF | TGTGCCAGCGGAGTGAACCCCTACGAGCAGTACTTC
TRBD1 | 15 | TRBJ2-7 | NA | TRBV28 | CASSWTGKGTYEQYF | TGTGCCAGCAGTTGGACAGGGAAAGGGACCTACGAGCAGTACTTC
TRBD2 | 15 | TRBJ2-7 | NA | TRBV27 | CASSLRGRAPHEQYF | TGTGCCAGCAGTTTACGCGGGAGGGCCCCTCACGAGCAGTACTTC
TRBD1 | 17 | TRBJ1-5 | NA | TRBV25-1 | CASSVRTGTDIHQPQHF | TGTGCCAGCAGTGTCAGGACCGGGACAGATATCCATCAGCCCCAGCATTTT
TRBD2 | 13 | TRBJ2-3 | NA | TRBV19 | CASGLLAGDTQYF | TGTGCCAGCGGGCTATTAGCGGGAGATACGCAGTATTTT
TRBD1 | 16 | TRBJ1-1 | NA | TRBV6-1 | CASSEEYRGMNTEAFF | TGTGCCAGCAGTGAAGAGTACAGGGGAATGAACACTGAAGCTTTCTTT
TRBD1 | 15 | TRBJ2-7 | once | TRBV7-8 | CASSLATGGLYEQYF | TGTGCCAGCAGCTTAGCGACAGGGGGCTTGTACGAGCAGTACTTC
TRBD2 | 17 | TRBJ2-1 | NA | TRBV28 | CASSFGPSGSMLNEQFF | TGTGCCAGCAGTTTCGGGCCTAGCGGGAGTATGTTGAATGAGCAGTTCTTC
NA | 16 | TRBJ2-1 | NA | TRBV27 | CASSPFSGSSYNEQFF | TGTGCCAGCAGTCCGTTCAGCGGAAGCTCCTACAATGAGCAGTTCTTC
NA | 17 | TRBJ1-5 | NA | TRBV19 | CASSIEGTPSRVQPQHF | TGTGCCAGTAGTATTGAGGGGACGCCGAGTCGGGTTCAGCCCCAGCATTTT
TRBD2 | 16 | TRBJ2-7 | NA | TRBV4-1 | CASSQVGGGRAYEQYF | TGCGCCAGCAGCCAAGTTGGCGGCGGGAGGGCCTACGAGCAGTACTTC
NA | 12 | TRBJ2-1 | NA | TRBV11-3 | CASSLASDEQFF | TGTGCCAGCAGCTTAGCTAGCGATGAGCAGTTCTTC
NA | 15 | TRBJ1-2 | NA | TRBV10-3 | CAISESVTPPDGYTF | TGTGCCATCAGTGAGTCGGTTACACCGCCGGATGGCTACACCTTC
NA | 13 | TRBJ2-5 | NA | TRBV6-6 | CASSYLGQETQYF | TGTGCCAGCAGTTACTTGGGGCAAGAGACCCAGTACTTC
NA | 14 | TRBJ2-7 | few | TRBV29-1 | CSVEKGSNDYEQYF | TGCAGCGTTGAAAAGGGCAGCAACGACTACGAGCAGTACTTC
TRBD1 | 14 | TRBJ2-7 | NA | TRBV19 | CASSPRTGFNEQYF | TGTGCCAGTAGTCCCAGGACAGGGTTCAACGAGCAGTACTTC
NA | 14 | TRBJ1-5 | NA | TRBV28 | CASSLEGNKQPQHF | TGTGCCAGCAGTCTTGAAGGGAATAAACAGCCCCAGCATTTT
NA | 13 | TRBJ2-1 | NA | TRBV28 | CASSFRRNNEQFF | TGTGCCAGCAGTTTTCGCCGCAACAATGAGCAGTTCTTC
NA | 14 | TRBJ2-7 | NA | TRBV4-1 | CASSQSPRGHEQYF | TGCGCCAGCAGCCAATCCCCAAGGGGTCACGAGCAGTACTTC
TRBD2 | 16 | TRBJ2-3 | NA | TRBV27 | CASSLYAGEVTDTQYF | TGTGCCAGCAGTTTATACGCGGGAGAGGTCACAGATACGCAGTATTTT
NA | 14 | TRBJ1-1 | once | TRBV5-4 | CASSEAWGAAEAFF | TGTGCCAGCAGCGAAGCATGGGGGGCGGCTGAAGCTTTCTTT
NA | 11 | TRBJ2-3 | NA | TRBV9 | CASSYTDTQYF | TGTGCCAGCAGCTACACAGATACGCAGTATTTT
NA | 12 | TRBJ1-3 | NA | TRBV2 | CASSDKRNTIYF | TGTGCCAGCAGTGACAAGCGTAACACCATATATTTT
NA | 14 | TRBJ2-2 | NA | TRBV28 | CAHAGQGHTGELFF | TGTGCCCATGCTGGGCAGGGGCACACCGGGGAGCTGTTTTTT
NA | 15 | TRBJ1-1 | NA | TRBV7-9 | CASSPAQSEDTEAFF | TGTGCCAGCAGCCCGGCACAGTCGGAGGACACTGAAGCTTTCTTT
NA | 13 | TRBJ2-3 | NA | TRBV6-5 | CASSTSLADTQYF | TGTGCCAGCAGTACCTCCCTAGCGGATACGCAGTATTTT
NA | 15 | TRBJ2-7 | NA | TRBV5-1 | CASSYAGGQRYEQYF | TGCGCCAGCAGCTACGCGGGGGGACAGCGCTACGAGCAGTACTTC
NA | 14 | TRBJ2-3 | NA | TRBV28 | CASSLLSATDTQYF | TGTGCCAGCAGTTTACTGTCCGCCACAGATACGCAGTATTTT
TRBD1 | 16 | TRBJ1-1 | NA | TRBV4-1 | CASSPRGRTMNTEAFF | TGCGCCAGCAGCCCCAGGGGGCGAACCATGAACACTGAAGCTTTCTTT